One and the same sample provided the 25 T cell receptor beta chains below, sequenced in a study of blood T cell repertoires in COVID-19. Method: immunoSEQ multiplex PCR; TCRdb's copy keeps in-frame clones and lacks some. The table shows fewer than 50,000 clones, with over 65% occurring only once. The sequencing input was peripheral blood. All receptors come from a man at least 80 years old with acute or convalescent COVID-19.

V gene TRBV20-1 combines with J gene TRBJ2-1; the D is unclear. From germline, CDR1 is DFQATT and CDR2 SNEGSKA (reference sequence). The CDR3 consists of 11 residues. The V end was cut by 5 bases, the J end by 7 bases, with 9 bases between. Here the CDR3 reads CSAQQVNEQFF. The CDR3 nucleotides read TGCAGTGCTCAACAAGTGAATGAGCAGTTCTTC.

This clone was picked up one time. This rearrangement joins TRBV7-8 to TRBJ2-1; possible D gene TRBD1, 6 bases. The CDR3 spans 17 residues. V was clipped by 7 bases and J by 0 bases, with 19 bases between them. Germline lookup yields CDR1 SGHVS and CDR2 FQNEAQ. CDR3 nucleotides: TGTGCCAGCAAAGGGCAGGGGCGGGCGAGCTCCTACAATGAGCAGTTCTTC. Translated, it gives CASKGQGRASSYNEQFF. Looking up the rest from reference TRBV7-8 and TRBJ2-1 gives the full variable domain: GAGVSQSPRYKVAKRGQDVALRCDPISGHVSLFWYQQALGQGPEFLTYFQNEAQLDKSGLPSDRFFAERPEGSVSTLKIQRTQQEDSAVYLCASKGQGRASSYNEQFFGPGTRLTVL.

This clone showed up just once. V is TRBV7-2 and J is TRBJ2-7; TRBD2 aligns across 7 bases. Germline V gene data show CDR1 as SGHTA and CDR2 as FQGNSA. After removal of 5 bases from V and 7 bases from J, the junction contained 11 bases not matched to a gene. This CDR3 spans 14 amino acids. CDR3 DNA sequence: TGTGCCAGCAGCCTTGGGGACTACCTAAGTGAGCAGTACTTC. The encoded protein is CASSLGDYLSEQYF. Based on the CDR3 plus reference TRBV7-2 and TRBJ2-7, the full variable domain is GAGVSQSPSNKVTEKGKDVELRCDPISGHTALYWYRQSLGQGLEFLIYFQGNSAPDKSGLPSDRFSAERTGGSVSTLTIQRTQQEDSAVYLCASSLGDYLSEQYFGPGTRLTVT.

This rearrangement joins TRBV3-1 (or the pseudogene TRBV3-2) to TRBJ2-7, with 13 bases fitting TRBD2. V lost 5 bases to trimming and J lost 7 bases; unmatched junction nucleotides: 11. CDR3 length equals 16 residues. Germline CDR1 and CDR2: LGHDT and YNNKEL (reference sequence). The CDR3 region has the DNA TGTGCCAGCAGCGGTTCGACTAGCGGGAGGTTGGGGGAGCAGTACTTC. It yields the protein CASSGSTSGRLGEQYF.

The chain carries TRBV9 and TRBJ2-5; TRBD2 might be the D (5 bases). The V and J ends lost 4 bases and 1 base respectively, with 14 bases between them. This CDR3 region has 15 residues. Germline lookup yields CDR1 SGDLS and CDR2 YYNGEE. This chain's CDR3 is CASSPAPGIQETQYF. The DNA for the CDR3 is TGTGCCAGCAGCCCCGCACCGGGGATCCAAGAGACCCAGTACTTC.

The genes are TRBV6-5 and TRBJ1-5, with 8 bases fitting TRBD1. The trim removed 4 bases at V and 4 bases at J, leaving 3 bases unmatched. Germline V lookup: CDR1 MNHEY, CDR2 SVGAGI. This CDR3 spans 14 amino acids. As DNA, the CDR3 is TGTGCCAGCAGTTCCGGGACAGGAAATCAGCCCCAGCATTTT. Protein sequence: CASSSGTGNQPQHF.

The chain combines TRBV7-2 with TRBJ2-7; 11 nucleotides line up with TRBD2. The CDR3 spans 15 residues. V was clipped by 5 bases and J by 1 base; unmatched bases: 4. Per the germline V gene, CDR1 is SGHTA and CDR2 is FQGNSA. The CDR3 region is CASSASSGGSYEQYF. For the CDR3, the DNA is TGTGCCAGCAGCGCCTCTAGCGGGGGGTCCTACGAGCAGTACTTC.

The chain recombines TRBV5-4 with TRBJ2-1, with 9 bases lining up with TRBD1. V dropped 3 bases and J dropped 8; count of bases not matched to a gene: 12. Germline values: CDR1 SGHNT, CDR2 YYREEE (reference sequence). The length of the CDR3 is 16 residues. CDR3 amino acids: CASSSDRGLLIYEQFF. The DNA of the CDR3 is TGTGCCAGCAGCTCGGACAGGGGTTTACTAATCTATGAGCAGTTCTTC.

The V gene is TRBV5-1, the J gene TRBJ2-1; TRBD2 matches 7 bases. The CDR3 extends over 16 amino acids. Germline V gene data show CDR1 as SGHRS and CDR2 as YFSETQ. J lost 6 bases, V lost 1 base, and 10 bases had no gene match. The CDR3 reads CASSLPSGSSGNEQFF. CDR3 DNA sequence: TGCGCCAGCAGCTTGCCTAGCGGAAGTTCAGGCAATGAGCAGTTCTTC.

This chain joins TRBV6-2 or TRBV6-3 and TRBJ1-5, with a tentative D call TRBD1 (5 bases). The CDR3 runs 20 residues. V lost 4 bases and J 2 bases, leaving 27 bases between the germline ends. Looked up from germline, CDR1 is MNHEY and CDR2 is SVGEGT. The CDR3 protein is CASSSPPPAGTGGGNQPQHF. CDR3 nucleotide sequence: TGTGCCAGCAGTTCCCCTCCCCCCGCAGGGACTGGGGGAGGCAATCAGCCCCAGCATTTT.

J is TRBJ2-7 and V is TRBV11-2, with TRBD2 identical over 10 bases. Trimming removed 5 bases from V and 2 bases from J; junction bases left unmatched: 9. The CDR3 contains 16 residues. The germline CDR1 and CDR2 sequences are SGHAT and FQNNGV. CDR3 coding DNA: TGTGCCAGCAGCCCCTGGGTACTAGCGGGAACCTACGAGCAGTACTTC. It translates to CASSPWVLAGTYEQYF.

This chain links TRBV28 with TRBJ1-1; TRBD1 is a possible D gene (5 bases). Germline V gene sequence: CDR1 MDHEN, CDR2 SYDVKM. CDR3 length equals 14 residues. Trimming removed 6 bases at V and 1 base at J, with 12 bases between. The CDR3 DNA sequence: TGTGCCAGCAGGTTGGGGCGGGGGAACACTGAAGCTTTCTTT. This gives the protein CASRLGRGNTEAFF. Full variable domain (remainder filled in from reference TRBV28 and TRBJ1-1): DVKVTQSSRYLVKRTGEKVFLECVQDMDHENMFWYRQDPGLGLRLIYFSYDVKMKEKGDIPEGYSVSREKKERFSLILESASTNQTSMYLCASRLGRGNTEAFFGQGTRLTVV.

This clone has more than one count but fewer than ten. V gene TRBV7-2 combines with J gene TRBJ2-7, with TRBD2 matching 16 bases. The CDR3 has 15 residues. The V and J ends lost 5 bases and 7 bases, in that order; junction bases with no gene match: 5. Germline loops: CDR1 SGHTA, CDR2 FQGNSA. CDR3 DNA sequence: TGTGCCAGCAGCAAGGGACTAGCGGGAGGGCGGGAGCAGTACTTC. As protein: CASSKGLAGGREQYF.

This clone was seen only once. The chain employs TRBV27 and TRBJ1-2; a possible D gene is TRBD1 (6 bases). Trimming stripped 4 bases from V and 7 bases from J, with 13 bases between. Germline V gene lookup returns CDR1 MNHEY and CDR2 SMNVEV (reference sequence). The CDR3 extends over 13 amino acids. The CDR3 DNA reads TGTGCCAGCAGTTCCCGACAGGTTCTTGGCTACACCTTC. Its protein is CASSSRQVLGYTF.

This clone was recorded a few times. This chain's CDR3 is CASSLTGATTNTEAFF. The CDR3 coding sequence is TGTGCCAGCTCACTCACAGGGGCGACAACCAACACTGAAGCTTTCTTT. The V and J genes are TRBV18 and TRBJ1-1; 7 nucleotides agree with TRBD1. The junction had 10 bases not matched to a gene; V was cut back by 4 bases and J by 2 bases. The CDR3 is 16 residues long. Germline CDR1 and CDR2: KGHSH and LQKENI.

J is TRBJ2-7 and V is TRBV18, with a tentative D call TRBD2 (6 bases). V lost 3 bases, J lost 2 bases, and 17 bases lay in between. There are 16 residues in the CDR3. Germline CDR1 KGHSH, CDR2 LQKENI. The CDR3 DNA reads as TGTGCCAGCTCACCCAGAGGGCGGGAACCCCCCTACGAGCAGTACTTC. Amino acids: CASSPRGREPPYEQYF.

Only a few counts were recorded for this clone. This chain connects TRBV5-4 to TRBJ2-1; 12 bases fit TRBD2. The CDR3 loop spans 16 amino acids. V dropped 3 bases and J dropped 9; count of bases not matched to a gene: 10. Per the germline V gene, CDR1 is SGHNT and CDR2 is YYREEE (reference sequence). The CDR3 region is CASSSSTSGGLGEQFF. The CDR3 DNA reads TGTGCCAGCAGCTCCTCGACTAGCGGGGGCCTGGGTGAGCAGTTCTTC.

The gene calls are TRBV27 and TRBJ2-7, with 9 bases fitting TRBD2. The CDR3 is 15 amino acids. V shed 3 bases and J 5 bases; nucleotides not matched to a gene: 8. The germline V gene has CDR1 MNHEY and CDR2 SMNVEV (reference sequence). The CDR3, as DNA: TGTGCCAGCAGTTTCAAGGGACTAGCAGGGGACGAGCAGTACTTC. Translated, it gives CASSFKGLAGDEQYF.

This clone appeared many times. The rearrangement joins TRBV6-2 or TRBV6-3 to TRBJ2-2, with 8 bases aligning to TRBD2. The germline V gene has CDR1 MNHEY and CDR2 SVGEGT. Losses at the gene ends were 6 bases for V and 4 bases for J; bases not matched to a gene: 7. There are 15 residues in the CDR3. CDR3 sequence (DNA): TGTGCCAGCAGCACGACGGGAGGGATCACCGGGGAGCTGTTTTTT. It translates to CASSTTGGITGELFF.

The V call is TRBV9, the J call TRBJ2-7; unclear D gene. The CDR3 runs 14 residues. Per germline, CDR1 SGDLS and CDR2 YYNGEE. V lost 1 base to trimming and J lost 2 bases, with 10 bases between them. CDR3 sequence reads: CASSVTDIAYEQYF. DNA for the CDR3: TGTGCCAGCAGCGTAACCGATATAGCCTACGAGCAGTACTTC.

The chain recombines TRBV7-6 with TRBJ1-4, with 7 bases lining up with TRBD1. Unmatched junction bases numbered 11, after V lost 5 bases and J lost 8 bases. CDR1 is SGHVS, CDR2 FNYEAQ, per germline. This CDR3 is built from 15 residues. The CDR3 DNA reads as TGTGCCAGCAGCCCAACCTTTGCAGGGGGAGAAAAACTGTTTTTT. Its protein product is CASSPTFAGGEKLFF.

The chain is built from TRBV9 and TRBJ2-1; 10 bases match TRBD2. Germline-derived CDR1 and CDR2 are SGDLS and YYNGEE. Trimming took 4 bases from V and 2 from J; bases not matched to a gene: 3. The CDR3 extends over 15 amino acids. CDR3 nucleotide sequence: TGTGCCAGCAGCTACGGACTAGCGGCCTACAATGAGCAGTTCTTC. Its translation is CASSYGLAAYNEQFF.

The count of this clone is one. The V call is TRBV2, the J call TRBJ2-7, with 10 bases lining up with TRBD1. The CDR3 is 14 amino acids. Germline V CDR1 and CDR2: SNHLY, FYNNEI. The trim removed 1 base at V and 5 bases at J, leaving 2 bases unmatched. CDR3: CASSEGTGGNEQYF. CDR3 coding DNA: TGTGCCAGCAGTGAAGGGACAGGGGGAAACGAGCAGTACTTC.

This clone has just a few counts. J is TRBJ1-2 and V is TRBV28; D uncertain. Per the germline V gene, CDR1 is MDHEN and CDR2 is SYDVKM. The CDR3 sequence is 14 residues long. V lost 7 bases and J 7 bases, leaving 19 bases between the germline ends. CDR3 bases: TGTGCCAGCACCCCGGCAGGCCCCACCTTTGGCTACACCTTC. Residues: CASTPAGPTFGYTF.

V gene TRBV11-2 combines with J gene TRBJ2-7, with 11 bases matching TRBD2. V lost 5 bases to trimming and J lost 4 bases; unmatched junction nucleotides: 7. CDR3 length: 15 amino acids. CDR1 and CDR2 (germline): SGHAT, FQNNGV. CDR3 DNA sequence: TGTGCCAGCAGCCTTGGACTAGCGGGTGGTTACGAGCAGTACTTC. Translating it yields CASSLGLAGGYEQYF.